This TCR beta chain was observed in a study of identical twins. About this clonotype: The antigen is not known.

Germline values: CDR1 MNHNS, CDR2 SASEGT. The CDR3 length is 16 residues. After removal of 7 bases from V and 0 bases from J, the junction contained 10 bases not matched to a gene. Study-wide findings and caveats: Twins showed weaker excess sharing in their beta out-of-frame sequences.

Via MiXCR, TCRdb re-called the 5' RACE reads, giving one row per CDR3 protein. The sample carries around 680,000 distinct CDR3 sequences, 8.6% recorded once. The sample was also linked to a second study, of yellow fever vaccine responses in identical twins.

This receptor was identified in a woman in her late teens or twenties in good health. The specimen was PBMCs. The V gene is TRBV6-1, the J gene TRBJ2-3; 7 bases agree with TRBD2. The CDR3 DNA is TGTGCCAGCAAAAGAATCGGGGGGAGTAGCACAGATACGCAGTATTTT. It yields the protein CASKRIGGSSTDTQYF.